The next 20 T cell receptor beta chains were all read from a single sample in a study of blood T cell repertoires in COVID-19. Using immunoSEQ multiplex PCR, the repertoire was profiled, and TCRdb retains in-frame clones only, with some absent. The sample holds about 260,000 clones, just under 90% seen once. The sample was peripheral blood. Receptor source: a woman aged 40 to 50 with acute or convalescent COVID-19.

The chain combines TRBV18 with TRBJ1-1; D call uncertain. The CDR3 spans 14 residues. Between the trimmed V and J ends, which lost 3 bases and 3 bases, there was a span of 11 bases. Germline CDR1 is KGHSH and CDR2 is LQKENI. For the CDR3, the DNA is TGTGCCAGCTCACCTTTCCGGTCGGACACTGAAGCTTTCTTT. Its protein product is CASSPFRSDTEAFF.

The CDR3 is CASSGDRGWGHTEAFF. CDR3 sequence (DNA): TGTGCCAGCAGCGGGGACAGGGGTTGGGGGCACACTGAAGCTTTCTTT. The chain recombines TRBV9 with TRBJ1-1; TRBD1 agrees at 10 bases. The germline V gene has CDR1 SGDLS and CDR2 YYNGEE. The CDR3 has 16 amino acids. Germline trimming cut 3 bases from V and 3 bases from J; bases unmatched to any gene: 8.

V usage is TRBV5-5 and J usage is TRBJ1-1; 7 positions match TRBD1. This CDR3 comprises 16 residues. Trimming removed 0 bases from V and 3 bases from J; junction bases left unmatched: 8. CDR1 SGHKS and CDR2 YYEKEE come from the germline V gene (reference sequence). The CDR3 sequence: CASSLVRGPLDTEAFF. As DNA, the CDR3 is TGTGCCAGCAGCTTGGTGAGGGGGCCTCTGGACACTGAAGCTTTCTTT. Looking up the rest from reference TRBV5-5 and TRBJ1-1 gives the full variable domain: DAGVTQSPTHLIKTRGQQVTLRCSPISGHKSVSWYQQVLGQGPQFIFQYYEKEERGRGNFPDRFSARQFPNYSSELNVNALLLGDSALYLCASSLVRGPLDTEAFFGQGTRLTVV.

This chain links TRBV6-1 with TRBJ2-5; 9 nucleotides match TRBD2. CDR1 and CDR2 (germline): MNHNS, SASEGT. J gave up 6 bases and V 2 bases, and 10 bases lay outside the gene matches. The CDR3 contains 16 residues. CDR3 sequence reads: CASSESARGGWQTQYF. CDR3 coding DNA: TGTGCCAGCAGTGAATCCGCGCGGGGGGGATGGCAGACCCAGTACTTC.

The V gene is TRBV7-2, the J gene TRBJ1-2; 7 bases agree with TRBD1. The germline CDR1 and CDR2 sequences are SGHTA and FQGNSA. The CDR3 is 13 amino acids. V trimming: 5 bases; J trimming: 3 bases; junction bases outside the gene matches: 3. The CDR3 nucleotides are TGTGCCAGCAGCCTGGACAGGTACTATGGCTACACCTTC. Its translation: CASSLDRYYGYTF.

This chain links TRBV6-5 with TRBJ2-7, with 7 bases aligning to TRBD1. The V gene end was trimmed by 6 bases and the J gene end by 6 bases; junction bases not matched to a gene: 11. The CDR3 sequence is 14 residues long. Per the germline V gene, CDR1 is MNHEY and CDR2 is SVGAGI. This CDR3 reads CASSKNRGQGEQYV. CDR3 DNA sequence: TGTGCCAGCAGCAAGAACAGGGGTCAGGGCGAGCAGTACGTC.

This chain connects TRBV30 to TRBJ1-2; no definite D call. Trimming took 1 base from V and 4 from J, leaving 19 bases between them. CDR3 length: 16 amino acids. The V gene's germline CDR1 is GTSNPN and CDR2 SVGIG (reference sequence). CDR3 nucleotides: TGTGCCTGGAGTGGGCGGGCTTTCCCCGAGAGCTATGGCTACACCTTC. It specifies CAWSGRAFPESYGYTF. The full variable domain, completed using reference TRBV30 and TRBJ1-2, is SQTIHQWPATLVQPVGSPLSLECTVEGTSNPNLYWYRQAAGRGLQLLFYSVGIGQISSEVPQNLSASRPQDRQFILSSKKLLLSDSGFYLCAWSGRAFPESYGYTFGSGTRLTVV.

V is TRBV6-1 and J is TRBJ1-1; no firm D call. The CDR3 runs 11 residues. CDR1 MNHNS and CDR2 SASEGT come from the germline V gene. With 2 bases removed from V and 8 bases from J, the gap between germline ends came to 6 bases. CDR3 sequence (DNA): TGTGCCAGCAGTGAACCCAGGGAAGCTTTCTTT. Translating it yields CASSEPREAFF.

This clone was counted once. The chain recombines TRBV5-1 with TRBJ1-1, with 7 bases matching TRBD1. V was pared by 4 bases and J by 3 bases, with 9 bases of the junction left unmatched. This CDR3 has 15 amino acids. The germline V gene encodes CDR1 SGHRS and CDR2 YFSETQ. CDR3 DNA: TGCGCCAGCAGCCTAAGGACAGGAATAGACACTGAAGCTTTCTTT. Protein product: CASSLRTGIDTEAFF.

This clone has more than one count but fewer than ten. This chain uses TRBV6-5 with TRBJ1-1; D unclear. Per germline, CDR1 MNHEY and CDR2 SVGAGI. The V gene lost 8 bases and the J gene lost 5 bases, with 21 bases spanning the gap. The CDR3 covers 15 residues. The CDR3 spells CASREEVSRVTEAFF. The DNA of the CDR3 is TGTGCCAGCCGCGAGGAGGTCTCAAGGGTGACTGAAGCTTTCTTT.

V usage is TRBV7-8 and J usage is TRBJ1-4; 10 bases agree with TRBD1. The CDR3 covers 14 residues. Germline V lookup: CDR1 SGHVS, CDR2 FQNEAQ. The trim removed 5 bases at V and 10 bases at J, leaving 7 bases unmatched. The chain's CDR3 is CASSPLGDRGKLFF. Written as DNA, the CDR3 is TGTGCCAGCAGCCCCCTCGGGGACAGGGGAAAACTGTTTTTT.

This chain links TRBV5-1 with TRBJ1-2; D unresolved. The CDR3 is 13 residues long. Germline loops: CDR1 SGHRS, CDR2 YFSETQ. Deletions cut 1 base from V and 3 bases from J, with 7 bases between. Here the CDR3 reads CASSLREDYGYTF. The CDR3 DNA reads TGCGCCAGCAGCTTGAGGGAGGACTATGGCTACACCTTC. Full variable domain (outside the CDR3, taken from reference TRBV5-1 and TRBJ1-2): KAGVTQTPRYLIKTRGQQVTLSCSPISGHRSVSWYQQTPGQGLQFLFEYFSETQRNKGNFPGRFSGRQFSNSRSEMNVSTLELGDSALYLCASSLREDYGYTFGSGTRLTVV.

For the CDR3, the DNA is TGCGCCAGCAGCCAAGGGCAGGGGGTTGAGCAGTACGTC. This codes for CASSQGQGVEQYV. The chain has TRBV4-1 and TRBJ2-7; 7 positions match TRBD1. Germline V gene sequence: CDR1 MGHRA, CDR2 YSYEKL. V trimming: 1 base; J trimming: 7 bases; junction bases outside the gene matches: 4. CDR3 length: 13 amino acids.

V and J are TRBV11-2 and TRBJ1-5, with D hard to call. Trimming removed 5 bases from V and 0 bases from J, with 11 bases in between. The CDR3 covers 15 residues. Germline loops: CDR1 SGHAT, CDR2 FQNNGV. The DNA for the CDR3 is TGTGCCAGCAGCGCAGGCGGGAATAGCAATCAGCCCCAGCATTTT. Its translation: CASSAGGNSNQPQHF.

The chain uses TRBV30 and TRBJ1-3; no clear D gene. From germline, CDR1 is GTSNPN and CDR2 SVGIG (reference sequence). The CDR3 is made up of 13 amino acids. With 5 bases removed from V and 4 bases from J, the gap between germline ends came to 12 bases. The CDR3 coding sequence is TGTGCCTGGGCGCAATCCTCGGGAAACACCATATATTTT. Translation: CAWAQSSGNTIYF.

V is TRBV6-6 and J is TRBJ1-2, with 9 bases aligning to TRBD1. Germline lookup yields CDR1 MNHNY and CDR2 SVGAGI (reference sequence). The CDR3 runs 20 residues. Trimming at V came to 6 bases and at J to 0 bases, leaving 20 bases not matched to a gene. The CDR3 protein is CASSETTPWTGALSNYGYTF. The CDR3 nucleotides read TGTGCCAGCAGCGAGACGACTCCGTGGACAGGGGCCCTTTCTAACTATGGCTACACCTTC.

This chain links TRBV13 with TRBJ1-6; 7 nucleotides agree with TRBD1. Germline V gives CDR1 PRHDT, CDR2 FYEKMQ (reference sequence). This CDR3 is 14 amino acids long. V gave up 3 bases and J gave up 5 bases; unmatched junction bases: 1. The CDR3 DNA reads TGTGCCAGCAGCTTCGACAGGGATAATTCACCCCTCCACTTT. This translates into CASSFDRDNSPLHF.

J is TRBJ1-2 and V is TRBV19; TRBD1 matches at 9 bases. Germline assignment: CDR1 LNHDA and CDR2 SQIVND (reference sequence). This CDR3 region has 13 residues. J lost 6 bases, V lost 7 bases, and 6 bases had no gene match. CDR3 in amino acids: CASTPRDRDGYTF. CDR3 coding DNA: TGTGCCAGTACCCCCCGGGACAGGGATGGCTACACCTTC.

This rearrangement joins TRBV4-1 to TRBJ2-2; 12 bases fit TRBD2. The junction had 8 bases not matched to a gene; V was cut back by 1 base and J by 5 bases. Germline V lookup: CDR1 MGHRA, CDR2 YSYEKL. This CDR3 contains 18 residues. CDR3 in amino acids: CASSQALAGGPETGELFF. CDR3 nucleotides: TGCGCCAGCAGCCAAGCTCTAGCGGGGGGGCCGGAGACCGGGGAGCTGTTTTTT.

The rearrangement links TRBV29-1 to TRBJ1-4, with TRBD1 matching over 7 bases. Germline-derived CDR1 and CDR2 are SQVTM and ANQGSEA. This CDR3 is 15 amino acids long. V gave up 3 bases and J gave up 0 bases; unmatched junction bases: 4. The CDR3 DNA is TGCAGCGTTGAGACGGGGACAGCAACTAATGAAAAACTGTTTTTT. It yields the protein CSVETGTATNEKLFF.